This T cell receptor beta chain is from a study of cytomegalovirus exposure and HLA in healthy donors. A few counts support this clone. The CDR3 spans 12 residues. Germline CDR1 MGHRA, CDR2 YSYEKL. V lost 7 bases, J lost 8 bases, and 7 bases stayed unmatched. The study ran its PCR with 60 Vbeta and 13 Jbeta primers. The assay was immunoSEQ multiplex PCR, and TCRdb's table has in-frame clones only and misses some. The table lists some 150,000 clones, more than 70% of them singletons. The source material was PBMCs. The receptor was derived from a man in his sixties in good health and CMV-seronegative. The chain recombines TRBV4-1 with TRBJ1-2; 7 nucleotides agree with TRBD1. CDR3 protein: CASNQDRRGYTF. In DNA form, the CDR3 reads TGCGCCAGCAACCAGGACAGGAGAGGCTACACCTTC.